Following are 25 T cell receptor beta chains from one sample sequenced in a study of T cells in localized non-small cell lung cancer. The method was immunoSEQ multiplex PCR; TCRdb's version includes in-frame clones alone and lacks a portion of them. Of roughly 17,000 clones listed, about 89% are singletons. The sample was peripheral blood, taken before any cancer treatment. These receptor sequences come from a male donor aged 60 or over with stage II squamous cell lung carcinoma.

The chain joins TRBV28 to TRBJ2-3, with D tentatively TRBD1 (6 bases). V lost 5 bases and J lost 7, with 22 bases in between. This CDR3 spans 16 amino acids. The germline gives CDR1 MDHEN, CDR2 SYDVKM. Here the CDR3 DNA reads TGTGCCAGCAGTCAGACCGGGACATCGCTGGGAAATACGCAGTATTTT. Translated, it gives CASSQTGTSLGNTQYF.

The DNA of the CDR3 is TGTGCCATCAGTGAGGTCCGGGACAATGAGCAGTTCTTC. This translates into CAISEVRDNEQFF. The chain is built from TRBV10-3 and TRBJ2-1; D gene unclear. Trimming left V 2 bases short and J 5 bases short, with 7 bases between. Germline values: CDR1 ENHRY, CDR2 SYGVKD. This CDR3 spans 13 amino acids.

The chain employs TRBV7-9 and TRBJ2-7; 10 positions agree with TRBD2. Germline V lookup: CDR1 SEHNR, CDR2 FQNEAQ (reference sequence). With V trimmed by 6 bases and J by 4 bases, 18 bases remained unmatched. The CDR3 consists of 18 residues. In DNA, the CDR3 is TGTGCCAGCAGTGAGGGACTAGCGAACCCCTTGGCCCCTTACGAGCAGTACTTC. Its translation is CASSEGLANPLAPYEQYF.

This rearrangement joins TRBV28 to TRBJ2-7, with D tentatively TRBD2 (6 bases). CDR3 length: 13 amino acids. Looked up from germline, CDR1 is MDHEN and CDR2 is SYDVKM. The V end lost 7 bases, the J end lost 3 bases, and 13 bases lay between the germline ends. In DNA, the CDR3 is TGTGCCAGCAAGGAGGGAGGCGTCTACGAGCAGTACTTC. It encodes CASKEGGVYEQYF. Supplemented by reference TRBV28 and TRBJ2-7, the full variable domain reads DVKVTQSSRYLVKRTGEKVFLECVQDMDHENMFWYRQDPGLGLRLIYFSYDVKMKEKGDIPEGYSVSREKKERFSLILESASTNQTSMYLCASKEGGVYEQYFGPGTRLTVT.

V gene TRBV6-1 combines with J gene TRBJ2-7, with a possible D match to TRBD1 (6 bases). The CDR3 spans 13 residues. Germline V gives CDR1 MNHNS, CDR2 SASEGT. Trimming stripped 1 base from V and 10 bases from J, with 14 bases between. The CDR3 region has the DNA TGTGCCAGCAGTGAAGGGACAGATGGGAGTCAGTACTTC. Its protein product is CASSEGTDGSQYF.

The CDR3 DNA sequence: TGTGCCAGCAGTGAAGTCGGGATTGGTGAAGCTTTCTTT. It yields the protein CASSEVGIGEAFF. The V gene is TRBV6-1, the J gene TRBJ1-1; D not certain. CDR1 is MNHNS, CDR2 SASEGT, per germline. Trimming took 1 base from V and 7 from J, leaving 10 bases between them. The CDR3 sequence is 13 residues long.

This clone is medium-sized within its sample. Within the sample, other DNA sequences also encode this same CDR3. The chain is built from TRBV7-9 and TRBJ1-3; the D gene is possibly TRBD1 (6 bases). Germline V gives CDR1 SEHNR, CDR2 FQNEAQ (reference sequence). Deletions cut 5 bases from V and 4 bases from J, with 15 bases between. This CDR3 comprises 15 residues. Written as DNA, the CDR3 is TGTGCCAGCAGCCTGGAACAGGGCCGCGGAAACACCATATATTTT. Encoded protein: CASSLEQGRGNTIYF.

The gene calls are TRBV5-1 and TRBJ2-3; 10 nucleotides align to TRBD2. The CDR3 is 17 amino acids. Trimming at V came to 5 bases and at J to 0 bases, leaving 9 bases not matched to a gene. Per germline, CDR1 SGHRS and CDR2 YFSETQ. CDR3 protein: CASRGVLAGTSTDTQYF. In DNA form, the CDR3 reads TGCGCCAGCAGAGGTGTACTAGCGGGAACTAGCACAGATACGCAGTATTTT.

V gene TRBV6-5 combines with J gene TRBJ2-7, with D uncertain. CDR3 size: 12 residues. Per germline, CDR1 MNHEY and CDR2 SVGAGI. The V gene lost 4 bases and the J gene lost 3 bases, with 7 bases spanning the gap. This CDR3 reads CASSSGFYEQYF. The CDR3 nucleotides are TGTGCCAGCAGTTCCGGCTTCTACGAGCAGTACTTC.

The V and J genes are TRBV7-9 and TRBJ2-1, with D perhaps TRBD1 or TRBD2 (6 bases each). Per germline, CDR1 SEHNR and CDR2 FQNEAQ (reference sequence). V was clipped by 4 bases and J by 8 bases, with 18 bases between them. The CDR3 extends over 15 amino acids. The chain's CDR3 is CASSYVGGRHDEQFF. The CDR3 region has the DNA TGTGCCAGCAGCTATGTGGGGGGCAGACACGATGAGCAGTTCTTC.

V gene TRBV7-8 combines with J gene TRBJ2-7; TRBD1 agrees at 9 bases. Germline V gene data show CDR1 as SGHVS and CDR2 as FQNEAQ. V lost 3 bases to trimming and J lost 3 bases; unmatched junction nucleotides: 6. This CDR3 comprises 15 residues. The CDR3 nucleotides read TGTGCCAGCAGCTTCGAACAGGGGGCGAGCTACGAGCAGTACTTC. Translated, it gives CASSFEQGASYEQYF.

The DNA for the CDR3 is TGTGCCAGCAGTGGAGGGACGGCTCTACGTAATTCACCCCTCCACTTT. Protein product: CASSGGTALRNSPLHF. The chain is built from TRBV6-1 and TRBJ1-6; TRBD1 is a possible D gene (5 bases). Germline V lookup: CDR1 MNHNS, CDR2 SASEGT. V was clipped by 4 bases and J by 6 bases, with 16 bases between them. This CDR3 contains 16 residues.

The V call is TRBV18, the J call TRBJ1-1; no clear D. This CDR3 is 15 amino acids long. Trimming took off 0 bases at V and 0 bases at J, with 8 bases between the two ends. Germline CDR1 and CDR2: KGHSH and LQKENI. The CDR3 nucleotides read TGTGCCAGCTCACCACCGGGATTAATGAACACTGAAGCTTTCTTT. Its protein is CASSPPGLMNTEAFF. The full variable domain, its missing parts supplied by reference TRBV18 and TRBJ1-1, is NAGVMQNPRHLVRRRGQEARLRCSPMKGHSHVYWYRQLPEEGLKFMVYLQKENIIDESGMPKERFSAEFPKEGPSILRIQQVVRGDSAAYFCASSPPGLMNTEAFFGQGTRLTVV.

V gene TRBV6-1 combines with J gene TRBJ2-1; D remains unclear. The germline gives CDR1 MNHNS, CDR2 SASEGT. This CDR3 has 15 residues. V dropped 2 bases and J dropped 4 bases, with 12 bases sitting between them. The CDR3 loop reads CASSESRDGYNEQFF. DNA for the CDR3: TGTGCCAGCAGTGAATCAAGGGATGGGTACAATGAGCAGTTCTTC.

J is TRBJ1-1 and V is TRBV4-1, with a weak D call TRBD1 (6 bases). The ends were cut back, 6 bases at V and 3 bases at J, with 11 bases in the middle. CDR1 is MGHRA, CDR2 YSYEKL, per germline. The CDR3 loop spans 13 amino acids. The CDR3 is CASRRQVDTEAFF. CDR3 coding DNA: TGCGCCAGCAGGCGACAGGTAGACACTGAAGCTTTCTTT.

The chain links TRBV5-1 to TRBJ1-1; 9 bases align to TRBD1. Germline-derived CDR1 and CDR2 are SGHRS and YFSETQ. V gave up 4 bases and J gave up 9 bases; unmatched junction bases: 4. The CDR3 is 12 residues long. The chain's CDR3 is CASSTDRGQAFF. The CDR3 nucleotides read TGCGCCAGCAGCACGGACAGGGGACAAGCTTTCTTT.

The chain couples TRBV18 to TRBJ2-7; D remains ambiguous. CDR1 and CDR2 (germline): KGHSH, LQKENI. V was pared by 2 bases and J by 3 bases, with 5 bases between. The CDR3 spans 12 residues. The chain's CDR3 is CASSPKSYEQYF. The CDR3 nucleotides read TGTGCCAGCTCACCAAAGAGCTACGAGCAGTACTTC.

The chain carries TRBV5-1 and TRBJ2-3; 7 bases line up with TRBD2. CDR1 and CDR2 (germline): SGHRS, YFSETQ. The CDR3 sequence is 15 residues long. V was clipped by 0 bases and J by 0 bases; unmatched bases: 1. This CDR3 reads CASSLAAGSTDTQYF. DNA for the CDR3: TGCGCCAGCAGCTTGGCAGCGGGGAGCACAGATACGCAGTATTTT.

The genes are TRBV28 and TRBJ1-5; the match to TRBD1 covers 7 bases. After removal of 8 bases from V and 7 bases from J, the junction contained 11 bases not matched to a gene. This CDR3 has 14 residues. The germline V gene encodes CDR1 MDHEN and CDR2 SYDVKM. The CDR3 sequence is CASGQTGLVQPQHF. The CDR3 nucleotides are TGTGCCAGCGGACAGACAGGGTTGGTACAGCCCCAGCATTTT. Together with reference TRBV28 and TRBJ1-5, the CDR3 gives the full variable domain: DVKVTQSSRYLVKRTGEKVFLECVQDMDHENMFWYRQDPGLGLRLIYFSYDVKMKEKGDIPEGYSVSREKKERFSLILESASTNQTSMYLCASGQTGLVQPQHFGDGTRLSIL.

A single count supports this clone. CDR3 DNA sequence: TGTGCCAGCAGCCAAGATCTGGTAATAGCGGGAGAACGGTGGGCCGGGGAGCTGTTTTTT. Translated: CASSQDLVIAGERWAGELFF. The chain carries TRBV14 and TRBJ2-2; 9 nucleotides agree with TRBD2. CDR3 length: 20 residues. From germline, CDR1 is SGHDN and CDR2 FVKESK. Losses at the gene ends were 0 bases for V and 6 bases for J; bases not matched to a gene: 17. The full variable domain, completed using reference TRBV14 and TRBJ2-2, is EAGVTQFPSHSVIEKGQTVTLRCDPISGHDNLYWYRRVMGKEIKFLLHFVKESKQDESGMPNNRFLAERTGGTYSTLKVQPAELEDSGVYFCASSQDLVIAGERWAGELFFGEGSRLTVL.

This chain connects TRBV18 to TRBJ2-7; TRBD2 matches at 15 bases. The ends lost 3 bases at V and 3 bases at J; junction bases unmatched: 6. Germline-derived CDR1 and CDR2 are KGHSH and LQKENI. The CDR3 sequence is 17 residues long. CDR3 region: CASSPIGLAGGVYEQYF. The CDR3 nucleotides read TGTGCCAGCTCACCTATCGGACTAGCGGGAGGGGTCTACGAGCAGTACTTC.

This clone was detected only once. The gene calls are TRBV9 and TRBJ1-1, with D maybe TRBD1 (6 bases). The CDR3 contains 13 residues. The V end was cut by 3 bases, the J end by 5 bases, with 11 bases between. Germline lookup yields CDR1 SGDLS and CDR2 YYNGEE. CDR3 in amino acids: CASSGNQGTEAFF. CDR3 nucleotide sequence: TGTGCCAGCAGCGGAAATCAGGGGACTGAAGCTTTCTTT.

The chain uses TRBV7-9 and TRBJ2-1, with D perhaps TRBD2 (6 bases). With 0 bases removed from V and 8 bases from J, the gap between germline ends came to 17 bases. The CDR3 consists of 16 residues. Germline V gives CDR1 SEHNR, CDR2 FQNEAQ (reference sequence). CDR3 loop: CASSLAPLLARDEQFF. For the CDR3, the DNA is TGTGCCAGCAGCTTAGCCCCACTACTAGCCCGCGATGAGCAGTTCTTC.

This chain uses TRBV19 with TRBJ1-1, with unresolved D. Trimming took off 0 bases at V and 0 bases at J, with 11 bases between the two ends. Germline V CDR1 and CDR2: LNHDA, SQIVND (reference sequence). The CDR3 runs 16 residues. The chain's CDR3 is CASSIESTLMNTEAFF. Here the CDR3 DNA reads TGTGCCAGTAGTATAGAGTCAACTCTCATGAACACTGAAGCTTTCTTT.

The genes are TRBV30 and TRBJ1-2; TRBD1 might be the D (5 bases). The germline V and J ends were trimmed by 0 bases and 8 bases, with 16 bases remaining between them. The CDR3 loop spans 14 amino acids. CDR1 and CDR2 from the germline V gene are GTSNPN and SVGIG (reference sequence). CDR3 protein: CAWSVLMVGVGYTF. The CDR3 DNA sequence: TGTGCCTGGAGTGTACTCATGGTAGGGGTCGGCTACACCTTC.